One sample yielded the 25 T cell receptor beta chains listed below, sequenced in a study of T cell responses to AZD1222 COVID-19 vaccine. Some clones are missing from TCRdb's copy, which holds only in-frame ones; the method was immunoSEQ multiplex PCR. The table includes 90,000 or so clones, around 90% detected once. The sample here was peripheral blood, taken on day 0 of AZD1222 vaccination. These receptors all come from an adult in good health.

This rearrangement joins TRBV3-1 (or the pseudogene TRBV3-2) to TRBJ1-5, with a possible D match to TRBD1 (5 bases). Between the trimmed V and J ends, which lost 3 bases and 16 bases, there was a span of 16 bases. Per germline, CDR1 LGHDT and CDR2 YNNKEL (reference sequence). This CDR3 has 12 amino acids. The CDR3 protein is CASSHRDRTKHF. Here the CDR3 DNA reads TGTGCCAGCAGCCACCGAGACAGAACTAAACATTTT.

The count of this clone is one. This chain connects TRBV18 to TRBJ2-7, with 12 bases lining up with TRBD1. With V trimmed by 3 bases and J by 4 bases, 4 bases remained unmatched. From germline, CDR1 is KGHSH and CDR2 LQKENI. CDR3 size: 15 residues. CDR3 sequence reads: CASSPGTGGQYEQYF. As DNA, the CDR3 is TGTGCCAGCTCACCCGGGACAGGGGGCCAGTACGAGCAGTACTTC.

This clone has a single count. V is TRBV30 and J is TRBJ1-2, with TRBD1 matching over 9 bases. V gave up 1 base and J gave up 8 bases; unmatched junction bases: 8. Germline CDR1 GTSNPN, CDR2 SVGIG (reference sequence). The CDR3 sequence is 14 residues long. CDR3 sequence (DNA): TGTGCCTGGAGTGGAAGAGGGACAGGGCACGGCTACACCTTC. It encodes CAWSGRGTGHGYTF.

The chain couples TRBV6-5 to TRBJ2-1, with D hard to call. The ends were cut back, 2 bases at V and 2 bases at J, with 10 bases in the middle. Looked up from germline, CDR1 is MNHEY and CDR2 is SVGAGI. This CDR3 region has 15 residues. The CDR3 coding sequence is TGTGCCAGCAGTTACACGGCAGTCCCCTACAATGAGCAGTTCTTC. The encoded protein is CASSYTAVPYNEQFF.

The J gene is TRBJ2-5, the V gene TRBV18; perhaps TRBD2 as D (5 bases). This CDR3 is built from 14 residues. Between the trimmed V and J ends, which lost 3 bases and 4 bases, there was a span of 12 bases. CDR1 is KGHSH, CDR2 LQKENI, per germline. This CDR3 is CASSPAAGGETQYF. The CDR3 region has the DNA TGTGCCAGCTCACCGGCGGCAGGAGGAGAGACCCAGTACTTC.

The chain is built from TRBV6-5 and TRBJ2-1, with 9 bases matching TRBD2. Germline CDR1 reads MNHEY; CDR2 reads SVGAGI. The V segment lost 6 bases and the J segment 2 bases; nucleotides outside the gene matches: 5. This CDR3 contains 15 residues. The CDR3 nucleotides read TGTGCCAGCAGAACCCTAGCGGGAACCTACAATGAGCAGTTCTTC. Protein product: CASRTLAGTYNEQFF.

The gene calls are TRBV4-3 and TRBJ2-1, with TRBD2 identical over 8 bases. Germline V CDR1 and CDR2: LGHNA, YSLEER. This CDR3 has 18 amino acids. Losses at the gene ends were 0 bases for V and 2 bases for J; bases not matched to a gene: 9. DNA of the CDR3: TGCGCCAGCAGCCAAGAGGCTACAGCGGGGGCCCCCTACAATGAGCAGTTCTTC. Its protein is CASSQEATAGAPYNEQFF.

The CDR3 nucleotides read TGTGCCAGCAGCGTAGCCGAATACACTGAAGCTTTCTTT. This translates into CASSVAEYTEAFF. This chain uses TRBV9 with TRBJ1-1; D gene unclear. The CDR3 runs to 13 residues. The V gene lost 0 bases and the J gene lost 3 bases, with 6 bases spanning the gap. Germline V gene data show CDR1 as SGDLS and CDR2 as YYNGEE.

This clone is labeled as medium-sized. The chain carries TRBV30 and TRBJ2-2; tentative D call: TRBD1 (5 bases). Germline CDR1 is GTSNPN and CDR2 is SVGIG (reference sequence). The CDR3 totals 13 residues. The V end lost 0 bases, the J end lost 3 bases, and 5 bases lay between the germline ends. The CDR3 loop reads CAWSVGDTGELFF. CDR3 bases: TGTGCCTGGAGTGTAGGGGACACCGGGGAGCTGTTTTTT.

This chain links TRBV18 with TRBJ2-3; 8 bases match TRBD1. The V gene's germline CDR1 is KGHSH and CDR2 LQKENI. The ends lost 3 bases at V and 2 bases at J; junction bases unmatched: 4. The CDR3 totals 15 residues. The CDR3 loop is CASSPQGAITDTQYF. In DNA form, the CDR3 reads TGTGCCAGCTCACCCCAGGGGGCCATCACAGATACGCAGTATTTT.

The chain carries TRBV5-4 and TRBJ2-2, with 9 bases matching TRBD1. Losses at the gene ends were 3 bases for V and 6 bases for J; bases not matched to a gene: 6. Germline CDR1 is SGHNT and CDR2 is YYREEE (reference sequence). CDR3 length: 15 amino acids. The CDR3 DNA reads TGTGCCAGCAGCTGGGGACAGGGAGTTGCCGGGGAGCTGTTTTTT. Protein product: CASSWGQGVAGELFF. Filled out from reference TRBV5-4 and TRBJ2-2, the complete variable domain reads ETGVTQSPTHLIKTRGQQVTLRCSSQSGHNTVSWYQQALGQGPQFIFQYYREEENGRGNFPPRFSGLQFPNYSSELNVNALELDDSALYLCASSWGQGVAGELFFGEGSRLTVL.

This sequence joins TRBV27 and TRBJ1-2; tentatively, D is TRBD1 (5 bases). The CDR3 loop spans 15 amino acids. Germline V gene data show CDR1 as MNHEY and CDR2 as SMNVEV (reference sequence). Trimming pared 4 bases from V and 3 bases from J, leaving 15 bases between. The CDR3 protein is CASSSHPGGDYGYTF. As DNA, the CDR3 is TGTGCCAGCAGTTCCCACCCGGGAGGGGACTATGGCTACACCTTC.

The V gene is TRBV20-1, the J gene TRBJ2-3; 7 bases are a match to TRBD1. Germline values: CDR1 DFQATT, CDR2 SNEGSKA (reference sequence). After removal of 3 bases from V and 4 bases from J, the junction contained 7 bases not matched to a gene. This CDR3 comprises 14 residues. The CDR3 region has the DNA TGCAGTGCTAGTAGGGGACAGCGCTCAGATACGCAGTATTTT. Its protein product is CSASRGQRSDTQYF.

The V call is TRBV25-1, the J call TRBJ2-1; possibly TRBD1 for D (5 bases). This CDR3 contains 18 residues. V lost 1 base and J 5 bases, leaving 21 bases between the germline ends. Germline V gene data show CDR1 as MGHDK and CDR2 as SYGVNS. CDR3 sequence (DNA): TGTGCCAGCAGTGAATTAAGGCGTAGTGGGGCTAGGGACAATGAGCAGTTCTTC. It encodes CASSELRRSGARDNEQFF. Complete variable domain (other parts from reference TRBV25-1 and TRBJ2-1): EADIYQTPRYLVIGTGKKITLECSQTMGHDKMYWYQQDPGMELHLIHYSYGVNSTEKGDLSSESTVSRIRTEHFPLTLESARPSHTSQYLCASSELRRSGARDNEQFFGPGTRLTVL.

A few counts support this clone. CDR3 in DNA: TGTGCCAGCAGCTTGGCGGACAGGGGTTGGGATCAGCCCCAGCATTTT. Translated: CASSLADRGWDQPQHF. The chain is built from TRBV5-6 and TRBJ1-5; 9 nucleotides match TRBD1. The germline V gene has CDR1 SGHDT and CDR2 YYEEEE. Losses at the gene ends were 0 bases for V and 5 bases for J; bases not matched to a gene: 6. The CDR3 is 16 amino acids.

V and J are TRBV27 and TRBJ2-1; 7 positions match TRBD1. CDR1 is MNHEY, CDR2 SMNVEV, per germline (reference sequence). CDR3 length: 15 residues. V dropped 1 base and J dropped 6; count of bases not matched to a gene: 6. CDR3 bases: TGTGCCAGCAGTTTATTACAGGGGATGGGCAATGAGCAGTTCTTC. Protein: CASSLLQGMGNEQFF.

This chain joins TRBV2 and TRBJ1-3; D possibly corresponds to TRBD1 (5 bases). Germline values: CDR1 SNHLY, CDR2 FYNNEI. The CDR3 covers 14 residues. Trimming shortened V by 6 bases and J by 0 bases, and 9 bases separated the two germline ends. Here the CDR3 reads CASRDGHSGNTIYF. The CDR3 bases are TGTGCCAGCAGGGACGGACACTCTGGAAACACCATATATTTT. The full variable domain, rest sourced from reference TRBV2 and TRBJ1-3, is EPEVTQTPSHQVTQMGQEVILRCVPISNHLYFYWYRQILGQKVEFLVSFYNNEISEKSEIFDDQFSVERPDGSNFTLKIRSTKLEDSAMYFCASRDGHSGNTIYFGEGSWLTVV.

This chain links TRBV7-2 with TRBJ2-3, with 9 bases identical to TRBD2. In germline, CDR1 is SGHTA, CDR2 FQGNSA. V lost 2 bases, J lost 4 bases, and 16 bases stayed unmatched. This CDR3 region has 19 residues. CDR3: CASSLNLASGVGGSDTQYF. The DNA of the CDR3 is TGTGCCAGCAGCTTAAATCTGGCTAGCGGGGTTGGGGGGTCAGATACGCAGTATTTT.

This clone was counted once. The CDR3 is CASSVGTRQGEQFF. CDR3 DNA sequence: TGTGCCAGCAGCGTAGGGACCCGACAGGGTGAGCAGTTCTTC. This chain connects TRBV9 to TRBJ2-1; TRBD1 matches at 7 bases. Germline CDR1 SGDLS, CDR2 YYNGEE. V trimming: 0 bases; J trimming: 9 bases; junction bases outside the gene matches: 6. This CDR3 has 14 residues.

This chain joins TRBV18 and TRBJ1-3; D not resolved. This CDR3 region has 11 residues. Trimming left V 7 bases short and J 4 bases short, with 5 bases between. In germline, CDR1 is KGHSH, CDR2 LQKENI. The DNA for the CDR3 is TGTGCCAGCTTTTTCGGAAACACCATATATTTT. Protein sequence: CASFFGNTIYF.

The genes are TRBV19 and TRBJ2-7; 8 bases agree with TRBD2. The germline V gene encodes CDR1 LNHDA and CDR2 SQIVND (reference sequence). The CDR3 is 16 amino acids. V was pared by 5 bases and J by 5 bases, with 14 bases of the junction left unmatched. DNA of the CDR3: TGTGCCAGTAGTCCCCTTTCTCTAGCGGGTGGTAACGAGCAGTACTTC. Its translation: CASSPLSLAGGNEQYF. Supplemented by reference TRBV19 and TRBJ2-7, the full variable domain reads DGGITQSPKYLFRKEGQNVTLSCEQNLNHDAMYWYRQDPGQGLRLIYYSQIVNDFQKGDIAEGYSVSREKKESFPLTVTSAQKNPTAFYLCASSPLSLAGGNEQYFGPGTRLTVT.

This chain links TRBV28 with TRBJ2-1; tentative D call: TRBD2 (6 bases). The length of the CDR3 is 11 residues. Between the trimmed V and J ends, which lost 5 bases and 9 bases, there was a span of 8 bases. CDR1 is MDHEN, CDR2 SYDVKM, per germline. CDR3 in amino acids: CASSGTFEQFF. The CDR3 DNA reads as TGTGCCAGCAGTGGGACTTTTGAGCAGTTCTTC.

The gene calls are TRBV20-1 and TRBJ1-1; the D gene is possibly TRBD1 (6 bases). CDR1 is DFQATT and CDR2 is SNEGSKA in the germline V gene (reference sequence). This CDR3 is 13 amino acids long. Trimming removed 3 bases from V and 4 bases from J, with 12 bases in between. The CDR3 loop is CSASRQVSTEAFF. The DNA for the CDR3 is TGCAGTGCTAGTCGACAGGTATCCACTGAAGCTTTCTTT.

Worth noting for this clone: This sample also contains other DNA sequences that code for the same CDR3. The chain joins TRBV7-3 to TRBJ1-1; D is possibly TRBD1 (6 bases). V was clipped by 2 bases and J by 1 base, with 8 bases between them. This CDR3 has 14 residues. The germline V gene has CDR1 SGHTA and CDR2 FQGTGA. The CDR3 nucleotides are TGTGCCAGCAGCTTAGGCAGGGGGAACACTGAAGCTTTCTTT. Encoded protein: CASSLGRGNTEAFF.

J is TRBJ2-7 and V is TRBV18; D ambiguous. Germline loops: CDR1 KGHSH, CDR2 LQKENI. The V end lost 1 base, the J end lost 3 bases, and 7 bases lay between the germline ends. This CDR3 is built from 13 residues. CDR3 sequence (DNA): TGTGCCAGCTCACCACAAGGGAACTACGAGCAGTACTTC. Translating it yields CASSPQGNYEQYF.